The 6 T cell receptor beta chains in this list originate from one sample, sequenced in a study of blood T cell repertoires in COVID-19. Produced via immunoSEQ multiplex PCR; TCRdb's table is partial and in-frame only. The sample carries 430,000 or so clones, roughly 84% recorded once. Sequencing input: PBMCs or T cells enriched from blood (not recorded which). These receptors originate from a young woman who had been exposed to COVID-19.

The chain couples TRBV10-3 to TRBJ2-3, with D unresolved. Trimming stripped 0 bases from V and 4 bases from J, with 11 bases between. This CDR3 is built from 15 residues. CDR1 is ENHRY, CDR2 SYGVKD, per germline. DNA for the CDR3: TGTGCCATCAGTGAGTCGGCTCTAGGCGCAGATACGCAGTATTTT. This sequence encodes CAISESALGADTQYF.

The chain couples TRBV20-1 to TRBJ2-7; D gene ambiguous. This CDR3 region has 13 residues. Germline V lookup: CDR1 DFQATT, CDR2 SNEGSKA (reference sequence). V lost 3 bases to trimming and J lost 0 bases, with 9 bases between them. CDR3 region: CSASLSTSYEQYF. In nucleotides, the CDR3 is TGCAGTGCTAGTCTCAGTACCTCCTACGAGCAGTACTTC.

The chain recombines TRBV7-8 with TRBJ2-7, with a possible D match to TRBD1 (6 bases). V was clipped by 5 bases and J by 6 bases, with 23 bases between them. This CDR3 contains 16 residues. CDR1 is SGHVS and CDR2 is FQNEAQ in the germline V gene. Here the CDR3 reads CASSPPNNRVRGEQYF. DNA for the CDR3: TGTGCCAGCAGCCCTCCCAATAACAGGGTAAGGGGCGAGCAGTACTTC.

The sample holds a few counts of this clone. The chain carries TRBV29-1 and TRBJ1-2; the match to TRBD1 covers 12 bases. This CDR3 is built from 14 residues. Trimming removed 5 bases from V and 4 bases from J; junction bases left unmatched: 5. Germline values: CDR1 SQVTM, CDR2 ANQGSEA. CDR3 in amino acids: CSVLGTGGGYGYTF. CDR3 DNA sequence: TGCAGCGTTCTTGGGACAGGGGGCGGCTATGGCTACACCTTC.

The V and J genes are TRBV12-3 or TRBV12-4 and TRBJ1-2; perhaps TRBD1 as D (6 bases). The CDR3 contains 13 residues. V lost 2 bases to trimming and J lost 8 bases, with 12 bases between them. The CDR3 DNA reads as TGTGCCAGCAGTTTAAATGCCAGGGGCGGCTACACCTTC. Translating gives CASSLNARGGYTF.

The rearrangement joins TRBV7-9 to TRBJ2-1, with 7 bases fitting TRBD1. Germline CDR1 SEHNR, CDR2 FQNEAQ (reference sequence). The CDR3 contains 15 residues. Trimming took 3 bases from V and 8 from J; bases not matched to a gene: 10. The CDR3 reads CASSFRQGIRDEQFF. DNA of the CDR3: TGTGCCAGCAGCTTCCGACAGGGAATAAGGGATGAGCAGTTCTTC.